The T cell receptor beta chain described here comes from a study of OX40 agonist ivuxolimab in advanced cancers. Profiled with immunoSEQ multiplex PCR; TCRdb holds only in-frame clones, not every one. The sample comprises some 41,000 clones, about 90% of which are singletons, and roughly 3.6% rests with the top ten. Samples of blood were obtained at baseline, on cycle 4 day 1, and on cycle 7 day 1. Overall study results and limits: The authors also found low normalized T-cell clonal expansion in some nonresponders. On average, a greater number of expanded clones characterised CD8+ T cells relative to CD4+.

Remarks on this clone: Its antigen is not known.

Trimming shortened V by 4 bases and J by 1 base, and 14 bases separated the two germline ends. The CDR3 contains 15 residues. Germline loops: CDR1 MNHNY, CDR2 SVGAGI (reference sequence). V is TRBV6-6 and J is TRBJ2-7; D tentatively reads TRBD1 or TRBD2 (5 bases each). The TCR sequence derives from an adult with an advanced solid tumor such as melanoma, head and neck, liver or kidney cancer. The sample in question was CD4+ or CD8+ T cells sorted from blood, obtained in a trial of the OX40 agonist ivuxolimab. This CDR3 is CASSSGTVGSYEQYF. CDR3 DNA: TGTGCCAGCAGTTCCGGGACCGTCGGTTCCTACGAGCAGTACTTC.